A single sample gave rise to the 30 T cell receptor beta chains below, sequenced in a study of blood T cell repertoires in COVID-19. TCRdb keeps only in-frame clones here, not all; method: immunoSEQ multiplex PCR. The sample holds about 130,000 clones, around 88% seen once. The sequenced sample consisted of peripheral blood. Receptors were obtained from a human donor in a cohort sampled during active COVID-19.

The V and J genes are TRBV7-3 and TRBJ1-1; 7 nucleotides agree with TRBD1. The CDR3 contains 15 residues. Germline trimming cut 5 bases from V and 1 base from J; bases unmatched to any gene: 7. Germline loops: CDR1 SGHTA, CDR2 FQGTGA. The CDR3 here is CASSVDRERNTEAFF. The CDR3 nucleotides are TGTGCCAGCAGCGTAGACAGGGAGAGGAACACTGAAGCTTTCTTT. The whole variable domain, remainder taken from reference TRBV7-3 and TRBJ1-1, is GAGVSQTPSNKVTEKGKYVELRCDPISGHTALYWYRQSLGQGPEFLIYFQGTGAADDSGLPNDRFFAVRPEGSVSTLKIQRTERGDSAVYLCASSVDRERNTEAFFGQGTRLTVV.

This chain joins TRBV6-2 or TRBV6-3 and TRBJ2-7; TRBD1 might be the D (6 bases). V lost 2 bases and J lost 1, with 15 bases in between. This CDR3 spans 16 amino acids. Germline V gene data show CDR1 as MNHEY and CDR2 as SVGEGT. The CDR3 bases are TGTGCCAGCAGTTACGAGCAGGGGCGCCCTTCCTACGAGCAGTACTTC. It encodes CASSYEQGRPSYEQYF.

This clone was picked up one time. The rearrangement joins TRBV27 to TRBJ2-3, with TRBD2 matching 10 bases. The CDR3 has 15 residues. With 7 bases clipped from V and 5 bases from J, the junction kept 9 bases outside the gene matches. Germline CDR1 reads MNHEY; CDR2 reads SMNVEV (reference sequence). CDR3 sequence: CASTPSGSRGDTQYF. For the CDR3, the DNA is TGTGCCAGCACCCCTAGCGGGAGCCGGGGAGATACGCAGTATTTT.

The V gene is TRBV6-2 or TRBV6-3, the J gene TRBJ1-5; D remains ambiguous. The V end lost 3 bases, the J end lost 2 bases, and 8 bases lay between the germline ends. In germline, CDR1 is MNHEY, CDR2 SVGEGT. This CDR3 spans 14 amino acids. The CDR3 region is CASSYIRGNQPQHF. DNA for the CDR3: TGTGCCAGCAGTTATATAAGAGGCAATCAGCCCCAGCATTTT.

The chain carries TRBV19 and TRBJ1-5; the match to TRBD1 covers 9 bases. Germline V gene sequence: CDR1 LNHDA, CDR2 SQIVND (reference sequence). CDR3 length: 16 residues. V gave up 6 bases and J gave up 0 bases; unmatched junction bases: 6. This chain's CDR3 is CASSRTDRGSNQPQHF. Written as DNA, the CDR3 is TGTGCCAGTAGCCGCACGGACAGGGGTAGCAATCAGCCCCAGCATTTT.

This chain connects TRBV5-1 to TRBJ2-1, with 9 bases matching TRBD2. V dropped 4 bases and J dropped 3; count of bases not matched to a gene: 5. Per the germline V gene, CDR1 is SGHRS and CDR2 is YFSETQ. The CDR3 spans 15 residues. CDR3 in amino acids: CASSQPSGVYNEQFF. The CDR3, as DNA: TGCGCCAGCAGCCAGCCTAGCGGGGTCTACAATGAGCAGTTCTTC.

The chain recombines TRBV4-3 with TRBJ1-2; D is possibly TRBD1 (5 bases). Trimming pared 0 bases from V and 4 bases from J, leaving 12 bases between. The V gene's germline CDR1 is LGHNA and CDR2 YSLEER. This CDR3 is built from 15 residues. The CDR3: CASSQDVDRTYGYTF. DNA of the CDR3: TGCGCCAGCAGCCAAGATGTCGACAGAACCTATGGCTACACCTTC.

The rearrangement uses TRBV5-1 and TRBJ2-7; TRBD1 matches 8 bases. V gave up 0 bases and J gave up 2 bases; unmatched junction bases: 7. In germline, CDR1 is SGHRS, CDR2 YFSETQ. The CDR3 runs 16 residues. The CDR3 is CASSLGPTGDAYEQYF. DNA of the CDR3: TGCGCCAGCAGCTTGGGACCGACAGGGGATGCCTACGAGCAGTACTTC.

A few counts support this clone. The V call is TRBV29-1, the J call TRBJ2-7; 11 bases align to TRBD2. The CDR3 spans 15 residues. Trimming at V came to 6 bases and at J to 0 bases, leaving 7 bases not matched to a gene. The germline CDR1 and CDR2 sequences are SQVTM and ANQGSEA. CDR3 amino acids: CSVTGGTSGSYEQYF. In nucleotides, the CDR3 is TGCAGCGTAACGGGGGGGACTAGCGGCTCCTACGAGCAGTACTTC.

The chain employs TRBV30 and TRBJ2-2, with D possibly matching TRBD1 (6 bases). Germline assignment: CDR1 GTSNPN and CDR2 SVGIG (reference sequence). The CDR3 has 14 residues. V was pared by 3 bases and J by 6 bases, with 14 bases between. CDR3 nucleotides: TGTGCCTGGAGACAGGGCAGGGTGTCCGGGGAGCTGTTTTTT. It is translated as CAWRQGRVSGELFF.

This clone was seen only once. CDR3 loop: CASSLYRGTQYF. CDR3 bases: TGTGCCAGCAGTTTATACCGGGGTACGCAGTATTTT. V usage is TRBV27 and J usage is TRBJ2-3, with D perhaps matching TRBD2 (5 bases). Trimming took off 1 base at V and 8 bases at J, with 7 bases between the two ends. Germline V gene sequence: CDR1 MNHEY, CDR2 SMNVEV (reference sequence). The length of the CDR3 is 12 residues.

This rearrangement joins TRBV27 to TRBJ2-3, with 7 bases identical to TRBD1. Losses at the gene ends were 10 bases for V and 5 bases for J; bases not matched to a gene: 9. The CDR3 is 13 residues long. Looked up from germline, CDR1 is MNHEY and CDR2 is SMNVEV (reference sequence). The CDR3 sequence: CATHRQGKDTQYF. CDR3 nucleotides: TGTGCCACCCACCGACAGGGTAAAGATACGCAGTATTTT.

This clone was seen a single time. The rearrangement links TRBV6-6 to TRBJ1-6, with 9 bases fitting TRBD1. J was trimmed by 9 bases and V by 6 bases; bases with no gene match: 6. The germline gives CDR1 MNHNY, CDR2 SVGAGI (reference sequence). The CDR3 totals 14 residues. The CDR3 reads CASRDRGEISPLHF. CDR3 DNA: TGTGCCAGCAGGGACAGGGGAGAGATTTCACCCCTCCACTTT.

V and J are TRBV3-1 (or the pseudogene TRBV3-2) and TRBJ2-1; 13 nucleotides line up with TRBD2. Trimming removed 4 bases from V and 6 bases from J; junction bases left unmatched: 0. The CDR3 is made up of 14 amino acids. Looked up from germline, CDR1 is LGHDT and CDR2 is YNNKEL (reference sequence). CDR3 residues: CASSRTSGSNEQFF. The CDR3, as DNA: TGTGCCAGCAGCCGGACTAGCGGGAGCAATGAGCAGTTCTTC.

The chain links TRBV18 to TRBJ2-1; TRBD1 might be the D (6 bases). The CDR3 length is 14 residues. The germline CDR1 and CDR2 sequences are KGHSH and LQKENI. Trimming pared 3 bases from V and 4 bases from J, leaving 10 bases between. The CDR3 nucleotides read TGTGCCAGCTCACCGCCGGACAGTTACAATGAGCAGTTCTTC. Translation: CASSPPDSYNEQFF. Supplemented by reference TRBV18 and TRBJ2-1, the full variable domain reads NAGVMQNPRHLVRRRGQEARLRCSPMKGHSHVYWYRQLPEEGLKFMVYLQKENIIDESGMPKERFSAEFPKEGPSILRIQQVVRGDSAAYFCASSPPDSYNEQFFGPGTRLTVL.

This clone has more than one count but fewer than ten. The J gene is TRBJ1-1, the V gene TRBV28, with a weak D call TRBD1 (5 bases). In germline, CDR1 is MDHEN, CDR2 SYDVKM. The CDR3 runs 10 residues. The V end was cut by 4 bases, the J end by 8 bases, with 5 bases between. CDR3 sequence (DNA): TGTGCCAGCAGTTACAGGGAAGCTTTCTTT. Translating gives CASSYREAFF.

This clone is a singleton in its sample. The chain employs TRBV7-9 and TRBJ1-1, with D uncertain. Trimming took 1 base from V and 4 from J, leaving 16 bases between them. This CDR3 comprises 16 residues. Germline V gives CDR1 SEHNR, CDR2 FQNEAQ (reference sequence). CDR3 protein: CASSLDRPRWATEAFF. The CDR3 nucleotides are TGTGCCAGCAGCTTAGATAGGCCCAGATGGGCCACTGAAGCTTTCTTT.

CDR3 sequence reads: CAISALDSEQYF. In DNA, the CDR3 is TGTGCCATCAGTGCTTTAGACTCCGAGCAGTACTTC. The chain carries TRBV10-3 and TRBJ2-7; D is ambiguous. The V end lost 4 bases, the J end lost 6 bases, and 10 bases lay between the germline ends. CDR1 is ENHRY, CDR2 SYGVKD, per germline. CDR3 size: 12 residues.

V is TRBV9 and J is TRBJ2-1, with TRBD2 identical over 10 bases. Losses at the gene ends were 4 bases for V and 0 bases for J; bases not matched to a gene: 7. Germline CDR1 and CDR2: SGDLS and YYNGEE. This CDR3 region has 17 residues. The CDR3: CASSPGTSVSSYNEQFF. CDR3 DNA sequence: TGTGCCAGCAGCCCTGGGACTAGCGTGAGCTCCTACAATGAGCAGTTCTTC.

This clone showed up just a few times. V usage is TRBV24-1 and J usage is TRBJ2-7; D not certain. V shed 2 bases and J shed 7 bases, with 14 bases lying between them. Germline V CDR1 and CDR2: KGHDR, SFDVKD. There are 14 residues in the CDR3. The CDR3 spells CATSDSSRPKEQYF. CDR3 DNA: TGTGCCACCAGTGATTCAAGTCGCCCTAAGGAGCAGTACTTC.

The chain joins TRBV5-1 to TRBJ2-3; 7 positions agree with TRBD1. This CDR3 is 15 amino acids long. The junction had 9 bases not matched to a gene; V was cut back by 3 bases and J by 5 bases. Germline CDR1 SGHRS, CDR2 YFSETQ. CDR3 nucleotide sequence: TGCGCCAGCAGCTCCTCAGGGGGTGGAGGAGATACGCAGTATTTT. Residues: CASSSSGGGGDTQYF.

The chain couples TRBV7-2 to TRBJ2-3, with D hard to call. The V gene's germline CDR1 is SGHTA and CDR2 FQGNSA. Trimming left V 5 bases short and J 2 bases short, with 5 bases between. The CDR3 extends over 12 amino acids. For the CDR3, the DNA is TGTGCCAGCAGCGTTTACACAGATACGCAGTATTTT. Translation gives CASSVYTDTQYF.

The gene calls are TRBV18 and TRBJ2-1, with D possibly TRBD1 on 5 matching bases. Germline loops: CDR1 KGHSH, CDR2 LQKENI. Trimming removed 5 bases at V and 6 bases at J, with 14 bases between. The CDR3 is 14 amino acids. CDR3 in DNA: TGTGCCAGCTCATTCTTCAGGGTCCGCAATGAGCAGTTCTTC. Its protein is CASSFFRVRNEQFF.

This clone was counted a few times. The CDR3 DNA reads TGTGCCAGTAGTGCCCGAGGGGGATCGAGCTCCTACGAGCAGTACTTC. Protein: CASSARGGSSSYEQYF. This chain connects TRBV19 to TRBJ2-7; possibly TRBD1 for D (6 bases). The CDR3 covers 16 residues. Germline V gene data show CDR1 as LNHDA and CDR2 as SQIVND (reference sequence). The V end was cut by 5 bases, the J end by 0 bases, with 17 bases between.

V usage is TRBV5-8 and J usage is TRBJ2-5; 9 bases are a match to TRBD2. The V gene's germline CDR1 is SGHTS and CDR2 YDEGEE. The CDR3 contains 17 residues. V trimming: 5 bases; J trimming: 5 bases; junction bases outside the gene matches: 16. The CDR3 loop is CASSFQVVSGSTETQYF. CDR3 coding DNA: TGTGCCAGCAGTTTTCAGGTAGTTAGCGGGAGTACGGAGACCCAGTACTTC.

The chain uses TRBV21-1 and TRBJ1-2. TRBV21-1 represents a pseudogene. CDR3 length: 16 residues. The CDR3 reads CASSKRRGLTNYGYTF. CDR3 bases: TGTGCCAGCAGCAAAAGGCGGGGGTTAACTAACTATGGCTACACCTTC.

CDR3 region: CASSPGTANTGELFF. CDR3 in DNA: TGTGCCAGCAGTCCCGGGACAGCGAACACCGGGGAGCTGTTTTTT. The chain carries TRBV2 and TRBJ2-2; 7 bases align to TRBD1. CDR1 and CDR2 from the germline V gene are SNHLY and FYNNEI. V was clipped by 5 bases and J by 0 bases; unmatched bases: 3. The CDR3 is 15 residues long.

This chain uses TRBV28 with TRBJ2-2, with D possibly being TRBD2 (6 bases). Trimming removed 3 bases from V and 2 bases from J, with 10 bases in between. Per germline, CDR1 MDHEN and CDR2 SYDVKM. The CDR3 runs to 15 residues. Here the CDR3 reads CASSFRRGNTGELFF. The CDR3 bases are TGTGCCAGCAGTTTTCGGCGGGGTAACACCGGGGAGCTGTTTTTT.

The DNA for the CDR3 is TGTGCCAGTAGGTCAGGGTTCGGCGAGCAGTACTTC. This encodes CASRSGFGEQYF. The V call is TRBV19, the J call TRBJ2-7; perhaps TRBD1 as D (5 bases). Trimming pared 6 bases from V and 6 bases from J, leaving 12 bases between. The germline CDR1 and CDR2 sequences are LNHDA and SQIVND (reference sequence). CDR3 length: 12 amino acids.

The chain links TRBV9 to TRBJ2-3; tentative D call: TRBD2 (6 bases). The CDR3 covers 15 residues. Germline-derived CDR1 and CDR2 are SGDLS and YYNGEE. V lost 4 bases and J 3 bases, leaving 15 bases between the germline ends. The CDR3 DNA sequence: TGTGCCAGCAGCCTCGAGTCGGCGGGGACAGATACGCAGTATTTT. It specifies CASSLESAGTDTQYF.